These 10 T cell receptor beta chains came from one sample sequenced in a study of cytotoxic CD8 clonotypes in ibrutinib-treated CLL. Only in-frame clones appear in the TCRdb table, and some are missing; sequencing was by immunoSEQ multiplex PCR. The table lists fewer than 35,000 clones, around 63% of them singletons. This material consisted of PBMCs, taken after 24 months of ibrutinib treatment. The receptors derive from a human donor with chronic lymphocytic leukemia.

This clone was counted many times. V and J are TRBV11-2 and TRBJ2-7; D is ambiguous. The CDR3 has 12 residues. Germline values: CDR1 SGHAT, CDR2 FQNNGV. V was cut by 3 bases and J by 4 bases, with 7 bases left in between. In DNA form, the CDR3 reads TGTGCCAGCAGCTTTCAGGTTTACGAGCAGTACTTC. Its protein is CASSFQVYEQYF.

Here the CDR3 DNA reads TGTGCCAGCAGTGACTCCCGACAGGTGTCAGATACGCAGTATTTT. This gives the protein CASSDSRQVSDTQYF. V is TRBV25-1 and J is TRBJ2-3; D may be TRBD1 (6 bases). Germline loops: CDR1 MGHDK, CDR2 SYGVNS. This CDR3 contains 15 residues. Between the trimmed V and J ends, which lost 3 bases and 4 bases, there was a span of 14 bases. The variable domain in full, with the rest retrieved from reference TRBV25-1 and TRBJ2-3, is EADIYQTPRYLVIGTGKKITLECSQTMGHDKMYWYQQDPGMELHLIHYSYGVNSTEKGDLSSESTVSRIRTEHFPLTLESARPSHTSQYLCASSDSRQVSDTQYFGPGTRLTVL.

The V call is TRBV28, the J call TRBJ2-3; 9 nucleotides match TRBD2. Germline V gene data show CDR1 as MDHEN and CDR2 as SYDVKM. This CDR3 is 15 amino acids long. The ends lost 2 bases at V and 3 bases at J; junction bases unmatched: 3. CDR3 in amino acids: CASSLGLAGTDTQYF. The CDR3 DNA reads TGTGCCAGCAGTTTAGGGCTAGCGGGGACAGATACGCAGTATTTT. Based on the CDR3 plus reference TRBV28 and TRBJ2-3, the full variable domain is DVKVTQSSRYLVKRTGEKVFLECVQDMDHENMFWYRQDPGLGLRLIYFSYDVKMKEKGDIPEGYSVSREKKERFSLILESASTNQTSMYLCASSLGLAGTDTQYFGPGTRLTVL.

The chain joins TRBV13 to TRBJ2-7; 11 nucleotides align to TRBD2. CDR1 and CDR2 (germline): PRHDT, FYEKMQ (reference sequence). The CDR3 spans 15 residues. V was pared by 2 bases and J by 4 bases, with 4 bases of the junction left unmatched. In nucleotides, the CDR3 is TGTGCCAGCAGCTTACGACTAGCGGGGAAGTACGAGCAGTACTTC. It encodes CASSLRLAGKYEQYF.

The chain recombines TRBV5-1 with TRBJ2-7; D is perhaps TRBD1 (5 bases). This CDR3 comprises 14 residues. The V end lost 5 bases, the J end lost 3 bases, and 15 bases lay between the germline ends. The germline CDR1 and CDR2 sequences are SGHRS and YFSETQ. The CDR3 DNA reads as TGCGCCAGCAGGGCGGACAAAGCCCGCTACGAGCAGTACTTC. It translates to CASRADKARYEQYF.

V gene TRBV5-6 combines with J gene TRBJ1-6, with a possible D match to TRBD1 (5 bases). The CDR3 extends over 16 amino acids. V was cut by 5 bases and J by 0 bases, with 12 bases left in between. Germline lookup yields CDR1 SGHDT and CDR2 YYEEEE. The CDR3, as DNA: TGTGCCAGCAGTCTTACAGGAAGCTCCTATAATTCACCCCTCCACTTT. Its protein is CASSLTGSSYNSPLHF. The full variable domain, with the rest looked up from reference TRBV5-6 and TRBJ1-6, is DAGVTQSPTHLIKTRGQQVTLRCSPKSGHDTVSWYQQALGQGPQFIFQYYEEEERQRGNFPDRFSGHQFPNYSSELNVNALLLGDSALYLCASSLTGSSYNSPLHFGNGTRLTVT.

V gene TRBV6-1 combines with J gene TRBJ2-7; no clear D. V lost 5 bases and J 3 bases, leaving 5 bases between the germline ends. The V gene's germline CDR1 is MNHNS and CDR2 SASEGT. This CDR3 comprises 11 residues. CDR3 region: CASSPYYEQYF. In nucleotides, the CDR3 is TGTGCCAGCAGTCCGTACTACGAGCAGTACTTC.

The chain couples TRBV4-3 to TRBJ1-2; 7 positions match TRBD1. Germline CDR1 and CDR2: LGHNA and YSLEER. The ends lost 3 bases at V and 5 bases at J; junction bases unmatched: 15. This CDR3 region has 17 residues. The CDR3 here is CASSHDREETGFYGYTF. The CDR3 DNA is TGCGCCAGCAGCCACGACAGGGAAGAGACGGGATTTTATGGCTACACCTTC.

The chain uses TRBV4-1 and TRBJ2-6; D may be TRBD2 (6 bases). The germline V and J ends were trimmed by 0 bases and 2 bases, with 14 bases remaining between them. This CDR3 contains 18 residues. From germline, CDR1 is MGHRA and CDR2 YSYEKL. In DNA, the CDR3 is TGCGCCAGCAGCCAAGACAGGGAGGCAAAGGCTGGGGCCAACGTCCTGACTTTC. It yields the protein CASSQDREAKAGANVLTF.

This clone was seen a few times. The genes are TRBV19 and TRBJ2-7, with 9 bases that match TRBD2. V shed 4 bases and J 0 bases; nucleotides not matched to a gene: 4. Per the germline V gene, CDR1 is LNHDA and CDR2 is SQIVND (reference sequence). CDR3 size: 15 residues. CDR3 sequence: CASSNLAGSSYEQYF. The DNA for the CDR3 is TGTGCCAGTAGTAACCTAGCGGGGAGCTCCTACGAGCAGTACTTC.